A selection of T cell receptor beta chains follows, all from one sample in a study of T cell responses to AZD1222 COVID-19 vaccine. Measured with immunoSEQ multiplex PCR; TCRdb has only the in-frame clones, and not every one. The table records over 85,000 clones, roughly nine tenths of them present only once. Sample: peripheral blood, taken on day 0 of AZD1222 vaccination. The source is an adult in good health. CDR3s include the opening cysteine and the closing phenylalanine or tryptophan. Each record gives: V gene, J gene, CDR3 protein.

V gene: TRBV14; J gene: TRBJ2-7; CDR3 protein: CASSQLVYEQYF
V gene: TRBV7-2; J gene: TRBJ2-5; CDR3 protein: CASSSMGLAIQTQYF
V gene: TRBV5-1; J gene: TRBJ1-1; CDR3 protein: CASSPAGQAVVNTEAFF
V gene: TRBV7-9; J gene: TRBJ1-1; CDR3 protein: CASSLAGTGGSEAFF
V gene: TRBV19; J gene: TRBJ2-4; CDR3 protein: CASMTSGIAKNIQYF
V gene: TRBV4-1; J gene: TRBJ1-2; CDR3 protein: CASSQTNGVGRYTF
V gene: TRBV30; J gene: TRBJ2-3; CDR3 protein: CAWMRTGVPDTQYF
V gene: TRBV11-2; J gene: TRBJ2-2; CDR3 protein: CASSLVTGSVTGELFF
V gene: TRBV20-1; J gene: TRBJ1-4; CDR3 protein: CSASQGYEKLFF
V gene: TRBV19; J gene: TRBJ1-3; CDR3 protein: CASSILVSRSSGNTIYF
V gene: TRBV28; J gene: TRBJ2-4; CDR3 protein: CASSLVAKNIQYF
V gene: TRBV5-4; J gene: TRBJ1-1; CDR3 protein: CASSLQDMNTEAFF
V gene: TRBV24-1; J gene: TRBJ1-5; CDR3 protein: CATSGGLRHF
V gene: TRBV3-1/TRBV3-2; J gene: TRBJ1-4; CDR3 protein: CASSQAPGGEKLFF
V gene: TRBV6-6; J gene: TRBJ2-1; CDR3 protein: CASRGKPAFYNEQFF
V gene: TRBV25-1; J gene: TRBJ1-2; CDR3 protein: CASSRHYGYTF
V gene: TRBV5-1; J gene: TRBJ1-2; CDR3 protein: CASSLTTVDYGYTF
V gene: TRBV29-1; J gene: TRBJ2-1; CDR3 protein: CSHLRGGAGEQFF
V gene: TRBV7-3; J gene: TRBJ2-1; CDR3 protein: CASSPGRGNEQFF
V gene: TRBV11-3; J gene: TRBJ2-1; CDR3 protein: CASRSGDSSDEQFF
V gene: TRBV24-1; J gene: TRBJ2-7; CDR3 protein: CATRPNLKGHYYEQYF
V gene: TRBV30; J gene: TRBJ2-5; CDR3 protein: CAWSVGGAGSGETQYF
V gene: TRBV10-3; J gene: TRBJ1-4; CDR3 protein: CAISEGHNEKLFF
V gene: TRBV28; J gene: TRBJ1-5; CDR3 protein: CASSLYRGDGLNQPQHF
V gene: TRBV5-8; J gene: TRBJ1-5; CDR3 protein: CASSFAGTGGRGNQPQHF
V gene: TRBV10-3; J gene: TRBJ2-7; CDR3 protein: CAISEQTVINYEQYF
V gene: TRBV10-2; J gene: TRBJ2-3; CDR3 protein: CASRIGGREGNTDTQYF
V gene: TRBV7-3; J gene: TRBJ2-7; CDR3 protein: CASSSSPTGGYEQYF
V gene: TRBV28; J gene: TRBJ1-2; CDR3 protein: CASSPGGERSYGYTF
V gene: TRBV19; J gene: TRBJ1-1; CDR3 protein: CASSPRGRGNTEAFF
V gene: TRBV5-1; J gene: TRBJ1-2; CDR3 protein: CASSLGTAGDGYTF
V gene: TRBV6-5; J gene: TRBJ1-6; CDR3 protein: CASTKDRDPISPLHF
V gene: TRBV3-1/TRBV3-2; J gene: TRBJ1-6; CDR3 protein: CASSQGGTARAGNSPLHF
V gene: TRBV28; J gene: TRBJ1-2; CDR3 protein: CASSLMAGSNYGYTF
V gene: TRBV28; J gene: TRBJ1-1; CDR3 protein: CASSYVRDHGVTEAFF
V gene: TRBV7-2; J gene: TRBJ2-1; CDR3 protein: CASSSFGTGDTYNEQFF
V gene: TRBV2; J gene: TRBJ2-4; CDR3 protein: CASRDIKNIQYF
V gene: TRBV19; J gene: TRBJ2-7; CDR3 protein: CASSMSGYSYEQYF
V gene: TRBV6-5; J gene: TRBJ2-3; CDR3 protein: CASSPLGNTQYF
V gene: TRBV19; J gene: TRBJ2-1; CDR3 protein: CASSPRPYNEQFF
V gene: TRBV5-1; J gene: TRBJ2-3; CDR3 protein: CASSLELAGVADTQYF
V gene: TRBV2; J gene: TRBJ2-2; CDR3 protein: CASGRGRGQNGELFF
V gene: TRBV28; J gene: TRBJ1-2; CDR3 protein: CASSTPGRTLYGYTF
V gene: TRBV5-6; J gene: TRBJ1-6; CDR3 protein: CASSPGQGGNSPLHF
V gene: TRBV5-8; J gene: TRBJ2-1; CDR3 protein: CASSSRGGVRVNEQFF
V gene: TRBV2; J gene: TRBJ1-5; CDR3 protein: CASSWGQAPRQPQHF
V gene: TRBV6-1; J gene: TRBJ1-2; CDR3 protein: CASSDVGHANYGYTF
V gene: TRBV5-1; J gene: TRBJ1-6; CDR3 protein: CASSMGQGPNSPLHF
V gene: TRBV4-2; J gene: TRBJ1-2; CDR3 protein: CASSLGQVNGYTF
V gene: TRBV10-3; J gene: TRBJ1-2; CDR3 protein: CAIRGINYGYTF
V gene: TRBV19; J gene: TRBJ1-5; CDR3 protein: CASKWLDQPQHF
V gene: TRBV28; J gene: TRBJ2-7; CDR3 protein: CASSLAGRGNEQYF
V gene: TRBV4-2; J gene: TRBJ2-7; CDR3 protein: CASSQVVTSGQSPYEQYF
V gene: TRBV20-1; J gene: TRBJ1-1; CDR3 protein: CSAKGHTEAFF
V gene: TRBV9; J gene: TRBJ2-5; CDR3 protein: CASSPEASGGYQETQYF
V gene: TRBV20-1; J gene: TRBJ1-3; CDR3 protein: CSVASGNTIYF
V gene: TRBV12-3/TRBV12-4; J gene: TRBJ1-5; CDR3 protein: CASSPTDNQPQHF
V gene: TRBV7-2; J gene: TRBJ1-5; CDR3 protein: CASSSSPGQGRRNQPQHF